Listed here are 15 T cell receptor beta chains from one sample, sequenced in a study of OX40 agonist ivuxolimab in advanced cancers. The protocol was immunoSEQ multiplex PCR, while the TCRdb copy is restricted to in-frame clones and leaves out a portion. The sample consists of some 17,000 clones, around 86% of them appearing once. Sequencing was performed on CD4+ or CD8+ T cells sorted from blood, taken in a trial of the OX40 agonist ivuxolimab. These receptors all come from an adult with an advanced solid tumor such as melanoma, head and neck, liver or kidney cancer.

This sequence joins TRBV7-9 and TRBJ2-1; D may be TRBD2 (5 bases). Germline loops: CDR1 SEHNR, CDR2 FQNEAQ (reference sequence). The CDR3 is 16 amino acids. V was cut by 0 bases and J by 5 bases, with 14 bases left in between. The CDR3 region is CASSLAPSSANNEQFF. CDR3 sequence (DNA): TGTGCCAGCAGCTTAGCGCCGAGTAGCGCCAACAATGAGCAGTTCTTC.

The chain carries TRBV5-5 and TRBJ1-1, with a weak D call TRBD1 (5 bases). Germline V gene data show CDR1 as SGHKS and CDR2 as YYEKEE (reference sequence). CDR3 length equals 13 residues. V lost 0 bases and J 4 bases, leaving 7 bases between the germline ends. CDR3 DNA: TGTGCCAGCAGCTTGGAGACAGTCACTGAAGCTTTCTTT. Amino acids: CASSLETVTEAFF.

The chain carries TRBV27 and TRBJ2-7; D unclear. V lost 4 bases and J 0 bases, leaving 7 bases between the germline ends. Germline CDR1 reads MNHEY; CDR2 reads SMNVEV (reference sequence). This CDR3 region has 13 residues. Here the CDR3 DNA reads TGTGCCAGCAGTTCCCCAAGCTCCTACGAGCAGTACTTC. It specifies CASSSPSSYEQYF.

This clone ranks as medium-sized. The chain uses TRBV29-1 and TRBJ2-7; D gene uncertain. V was trimmed by 1 base and J by 1 base, leaving 2 bases between them. The germline CDR1 and CDR2 sequences are SQVTM and ANQGSEA. CDR3 length: 11 amino acids. CDR3 amino acids: CSVEGSYEQYF. The CDR3 DNA follows: TGCAGCGTTGAAGGGTCCTACGAGCAGTACTTC.

This sequence joins TRBV9 and TRBJ2-6; D could derive from TRBD1 or TRBD2 (5 bases each). This CDR3 contains 19 residues. Trimming stripped 7 bases from V and 3 bases from J, with 26 bases between. CDR1 and CDR2 (germline): SGDLS, YYNGEE. The DNA for the CDR3 is TGTGCCAGCGCGGTCCGGGACCCCATCCCCAATCGTGGGGCCAACGTCCTGACTTTC. As protein: CASAVRDPIPNRGANVLTF.

The chain uses TRBV6-5 and TRBJ2-7, with 7 bases identical to TRBD2. The CDR3 covers 14 residues. Germline values: CDR1 MNHEY, CDR2 SVGAGI. With 7 bases clipped from V and 2 bases from J, the junction kept 8 bases outside the gene matches. CDR3 DNA sequence: TGTGCCAGCACCTCCCTGCGGGGGACCTACGAGCAGTACTTC. Protein sequence: CASTSLRGTYEQYF.

The chain employs TRBV30 and TRBJ1-2; weak D call: TRBD1 (5 bases). The CDR3 spans 14 residues. V was trimmed by 4 bases and J by 3 bases, leaving 15 bases between them. CDR1 and CDR2 (germline): GTSNPN, SVGIG (reference sequence). The CDR3: CAWTKGTRDYGYTF. CDR3 DNA: TGTGCCTGGACTAAGGGGACGAGGGACTATGGCTACACCTTC.

This rearrangement joins TRBV11-2 to TRBJ2-7; weak D call: TRBD2 (5 bases). Trimming left V 1 base short and J 2 bases short, with 12 bases between. This CDR3 comprises 15 residues. Germline V gives CDR1 SGHAT, CDR2 FQNNGV. CDR3 residues: CASSLAADLAYEQYF. The CDR3 nucleotides are TGTGCCAGCAGCTTAGCGGCGGACTTAGCCTACGAGCAGTACTTC.

The gene calls are TRBV5-6 and TRBJ2-3; D is unresolved. Germline V lookup: CDR1 SGHDT, CDR2 YYEEEE. V was cut by 0 bases and J by 1 base, with 6 bases left in between. This CDR3 has 14 residues. The CDR3 here is CASSLVPGTDTQYF. As DNA, the CDR3 is TGTGCCAGCAGCTTGGTTCCGGGCACAGATACGCAGTATTTT. Complete variable domain (other parts from reference TRBV5-6 and TRBJ2-3): DAGVTQSPTHLIKTRGQQVTLRCSPKSGHDTVSWYQQALGQGPQFIFQYYEEEERQRGNFPDRFSGHQFPNYSSELNVNALLLGDSALYLCASSLVPGTDTQYFGPGTRLTVL.

The chain joins TRBV18 to TRBJ2-1, with D tentatively TRBD2 (6 bases). Trimming cost V 5 bases and J 4 bases, with 18 bases left between them. CDR1 is KGHSH and CDR2 is LQKENI in the germline V gene. This CDR3 comprises 16 residues. The CDR3 DNA reads as TGTGCCAGCTCAGCCACGGGGGAGCCGGGGTACAATGAGCAGTTCTTC. Translation gives CASSATGEPGYNEQFF.

V and J are TRBV27 and TRBJ2-5, with 8 bases fitting TRBD1. CDR1 and CDR2 (germline): MNHEY, SMNVEV (reference sequence). This CDR3 contains 15 residues. V was pared by 4 bases and J by 5 bases, with 9 bases of the junction left unmatched. The CDR3 sequence: CASSWGQGAWETQYF. The CDR3, as DNA: TGTGCCAGCAGTTGGGGGCAGGGGGCTTGGGAGACCCAGTACTTC.

The CDR3 region is CASSPRVSEDTQYF. The CDR3 DNA reads as TGCGCCAGCAGCCCCCGGGTTTCCGAAGATACGCAGTATTTT. V and J are TRBV4-3 and TRBJ2-3; D ambiguous. V was trimmed by 4 bases and J by 5 bases, leaving 13 bases between them. This CDR3 has 14 amino acids. The V gene's germline CDR1 is LGHNA and CDR2 YSLEER.

The rearrangement uses TRBV11-1 and TRBJ2-1, with D perhaps matching TRBD1 (6 bases). The CDR3 runs to 15 residues. Germline V lookup: CDR1 SGHAT, CDR2 FQDESV (reference sequence). Trimming removed 5 bases from V and 6 bases from J, with 17 bases in between. This CDR3 is CASSVRGLASNEQFF. The DNA for the CDR3 is TGTGCCAGCAGCGTCAGGGGTCTAGCAAGCAATGAGCAGTTCTTC.

This chain uses TRBV7-9 with TRBJ2-5, with TRBD1 matching over 7 bases. The DNA end is a closer match to TRBJ2-7, so the J assignment may be wrong. The germline gives CDR1 SEHNR, CDR2 FQNEAQ (reference sequence). The CDR3 is 13 residues long. The CDR3 loop reads CASSDRQGYEQYF. DNA of the CDR3: TGTGCCAGCAGCGATCGACAGGGCTACGAGCAGTACTTC.

The chain employs TRBV28 and TRBJ2-7; D gene unclear. Trimming removed 2 bases at V and 0 bases at J, with 5 bases between. CDR3 length equals 13 residues. The germline V gene encodes CDR1 MDHEN and CDR2 SYDVKM. The CDR3, as DNA: TGTGCCAGCAGTTTAATCAGCTCCTACGAGCAGTACTTC. Protein sequence: CASSLISSYEQYF. Supplemented by reference TRBV28 and TRBJ2-7, the full variable domain reads DVKVTQSSRYLVKRTGEKVFLECVQDMDHENMFWYRQDPGLGLRLIYFSYDVKMKEKGDIPEGYSVSREKKERFSLILESASTNQTSMYLCASSLISSYEQYFGPGTRLTVT.